This TCR beta chain was recorded in a study of T cells after yellow fever vaccination. Study context: The authors prepared low-cell-number fractions using SMART-Seq v4 Ultra Low Input.

Looked up from germline, CDR1 is LNHDA and CDR2 is SQIVND (reference sequence). The V gene lost 6 bases and the J gene lost 2 bases, with 11 bases spanning the gap. This CDR3 comprises 13 residues. TCRdb re-derived calls from the 5' RACE reads in MiXCR, one entry per CDR3 protein. The sample lists about 550,000 distinct CDR3 sequences, 15% to 20% seen once, with about 13% in the top ten. The study's findings and limits: Among primary-vaccination clones, most reappeared after the booster, at just under 98% for CD4 and around 91% for CD8.

This clonotype was seen a few times. The antigen is undetermined. The rearrangement joins TRBV19 to TRBJ2-7; D remains unclear. The specimen comprised PBMCs, sampled 15 days after the yellow fever booster vaccination. This TCR came from a man under 40 who received the YFV17D yellow fever vaccine. CDR3 in amino acids: CASSVSLTYEQYF. CDR3 nucleotide sequence: TGTGCCAGTAGCGTCAGCTTAACCTACGAGCAGTACTTC.